This TCR beta chain was identified in a study of PD-L1 blockade in urothelial cancer. Trimming removed 2 bases at V and 0 bases at J, with 8 bases between. The CDR3 has 15 amino acids. CDR1 is MNHEY and CDR2 is SVGAGI in the germline V gene. Here immunoSEQ multiplex PCR was the method, and the copy in TCRdb shows in-frame clones only, minus some. The data contain roughly 60,000 clones, about four fifths of them singletons. The source was PBMCs, collected around atezolizumab (anti-PD-L1) treatment. The chain is built from TRBV6-5 and TRBJ2-1, with D perhaps matching TRBD1 (6 bases). The origin of this receptor is a man aged 70 or older with urothelial cancer. CDR3 in DNA: TGTGCCAGCAGTTACGACAGGATCTCCTACAATGAGCAGTTCTTC. As protein: CASSYDRISYNEQFF.